These 4 T cell receptor beta chains came from one sample sequenced in a study of blood T cell repertoires in COVID-19. Clones were sequenced by immunoSEQ multiplex PCR, and TCRdb holds only the in-frame ones, with some missing. The table records 45,000 to 55,000 clones, around four fifths of them present only once. Input material: peripheral blood. These receptors all stem from a human donor in a cohort sampled during active COVID-19.

This clone occurred a few times. This rearrangement joins TRBV4-2 to TRBJ2-7; TRBD2 agrees at 11 bases. After removal of 0 bases from V and 0 bases from J, the junction contained 13 bases not matched to a gene. CDR1 LGHNA and CDR2 YNFKEQ come from the germline V gene. This CDR3 spans 20 amino acids. The CDR3 spells CASSQELPLAGGPSSYEQYF. CDR3 nucleotides: TGTGCCAGCAGCCAAGAGTTACCCCTAGCGGGGGGACCGAGCTCCTACGAGCAGTACTTC.

This chain connects TRBV12-3 or TRBV12-4 to TRBJ2-3; TRBD2 is a possible D gene (7 bases). The CDR3 contains 13 residues. With 11 bases removed from V and 2 bases from J, the gap between germline ends came to 14 bases. The CDR3 nucleotides read TGTGCCGGGAGGGGGTTTTTCACAGATACGCAGTATTTT. Its protein product is CAGRGFFTDTQYF.

This clone was seen only a few times. This chain joins TRBV13 and TRBJ1-1; possibly TRBD1 for D (5 bases). Germline V CDR1 and CDR2: PRHDT, FYEKMQ (reference sequence). The germline V and J ends were trimmed by 5 bases and 5 bases, with 15 bases remaining between them. The CDR3 length is 14 residues. The CDR3 DNA follows: TGTGCCAGCAGCAGACAGCTCCGCAGGACTGAAGCTTTCTTT. Protein: CASSRQLRRTEAFF.

This clone was found once. The chain carries TRBV19 and TRBJ1-1, with TRBD1 matching 11 bases. Germline CDR1 and CDR2: LNHDA and SQIVND (reference sequence). V was clipped by 4 bases and J by 5 bases; unmatched bases: 18. The CDR3 runs to 19 residues. The CDR3 protein is CASSSPQGQGASSSTEAFF. In DNA form, the CDR3 reads TGTGCCAGTAGTAGCCCCCAAGGACAGGGGGCGAGCTCGTCAACTGAAGCTTTCTTT.